The TCR beta chain described here comes from a study of blood T cell repertoires in COVID-19. Study context: Researchers got acute and convalescent COVID-19 samples from the United States, Italy and Spain.

Sequencing was performed with immunoSEQ multiplex PCR; in TCRdb, only in-frame clones are kept and a portion is missing. The sample lists 300,000 to 500,000 clones; around 87% were seen once. Germline CDR1 and CDR2: SNHLY and FYNNEI. This CDR3 is 14 amino acids long. The V and J ends lost 5 bases and 5 bases, in that order; junction bases with no gene match: 2. The sample was PBMCs or T cells enriched from blood (not recorded which). The gene calls are TRBV2 and TRBJ1-4; 10 bases fit TRBD1. The TCR sequence derives from a woman aged 25 to 45 with acute COVID-19. The CDR3 region has the DNA TGTGCCAGCAGTCCGGACAGGGGGAATGAAAAACTGTTTTTT. This encodes CASSPDRGNEKLFF.